This T cell receptor (beta chain) is drawn from a study of T cell repertoires in cytomegalovirus infection. Across the whole study: CMV epitopes that were recently identified and HLA-C-restricted were used alongside well-studied HLA-B-restricted ones. It can be stated that public TCR beta signatures indicated CMV infection as well as a matching HLA type.

In TCRdb, the reads were re-called with MiXCR into one record per CDR3 protein. The sample includes about 570,000 distinct CDR3 sequences, approximately 40% of them seen just once. Germline V gene sequence: CDR1 SGHTA, CDR2 FQGNSA. This CDR3 has 12 residues. The V gene lost 2 bases and the J gene lost 3 bases, with 2 bases spanning the gap. This clonotype showed up many times. Antigen specificity is unknown. Study-level points and caveats: In two of eight donors, the top clonotype was HLA-C-restricted CMV-specific.

The material sequenced was cultured PBMCs, taken from culture after CMV antigen stimulation. The clonotype comes from a human donor in good health (CMV status not recorded). Some clones in this sample may be carry-over from other donors' samples. The gene calls are TRBV7-2 and TRBJ1-5; D gene uncertain. CDR3 sequence: CASSLYNQPQHF. The CDR3, as DNA: TGTGCCAGCAGCTTATACAATCAGCCCCAGCATTTT.